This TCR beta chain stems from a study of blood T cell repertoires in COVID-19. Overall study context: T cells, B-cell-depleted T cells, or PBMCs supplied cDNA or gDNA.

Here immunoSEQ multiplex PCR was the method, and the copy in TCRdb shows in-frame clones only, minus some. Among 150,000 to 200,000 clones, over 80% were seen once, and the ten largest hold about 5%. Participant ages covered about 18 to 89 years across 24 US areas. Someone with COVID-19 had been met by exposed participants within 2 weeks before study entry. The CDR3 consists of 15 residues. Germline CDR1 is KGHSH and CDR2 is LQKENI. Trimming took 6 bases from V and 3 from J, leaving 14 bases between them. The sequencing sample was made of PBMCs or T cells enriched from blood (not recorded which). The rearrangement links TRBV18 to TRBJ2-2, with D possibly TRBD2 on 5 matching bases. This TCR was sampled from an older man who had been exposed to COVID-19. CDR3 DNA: TGTGCCAGCTCCCTCGGGATATCTGACACCGGGGAGCTGTTTTTT. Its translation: CASSLGISDTGELFF.